One T cell receptor (beta chain) is described in this entry. This clone was observed a single time. It has no known antigen specificity. At one end, the junction sequence differs from germline, possibly due to a read error. The sample is drawn from a study of cytomegalovirus exposure and HLA in healthy donors (dated by TCRdb to between 2016 and 2019). For context, the study as a whole: An earlier analysis of some 600 of the donors reported under 300 Gb of sequence data and around 110 million unique TCR beta sequences obtained from roughly 170 million T cells. Among the roughly 400 genotyped donors, about 85% belonged to the genetic ancestry cluster associated with self-reported Caucasian donors. In addition to the first cohort of 666 subjects, a separate validation cohort of approximately 110 different subjects was used. All discovery cohort repertoires had been generated using a single sequencing platform. Roughly 5 DR-DQ haplotypes were treated as single units for association and clustering because of strong linkage in the cohort. Donor age, sex, ethnicity and CMV serostatus were compiled alongside the repertoire data. The study profiled the T cell repertoires of 500 to 800 subjects by immunosequencing and related them to cytomegalovirus serostatus. To predict cytomegalovirus infection status, the study combined high-throughput TCR immunosequencing, statistical association of individual TCRs with disease status, and machine learning. The number of donors typed differed by locus, with roughly 629-640 for A, B, C, DRB1 and DQB1, around 500 for DQA1, 606 for DPA1, and under 490 for DPB1. A later genetic analysis took genome-wide SNP genotypes for about three fifths of the 666 donors and used that subset as a discovery cohort. In an earlier analysis of a few hundred of the donors, high-throughput TCR beta sequencing was used to judge whether each TCR beta V gene segment behaved as functional or pseudogenic. An early release that covered about 600 HLA-typed donors contained approximately 300 gigabases of sequencing data and tens of millions of unique TCR sequences. HLA typing covered class I and class II loci at four-digit resolution. The aim of the study was to test whether cataloging public T cell receptors could identify signatures of past pathogen exposure. In the later analysis, no new phenotypic data were used to find candidate immune exposures; instead, reliance was placed on TCR beta sequences and their occurrence across donors. A later analysis re-examined previously published TCR beta repertoires from more than 550 donors and added high-resolution HLA genotyping to investigate patterns of TCR occurrence. On average, roughly 250,000 unique TCR beta nucleotide sequences were sequenced per donor among 398 genotyped donors of the cohort, with roughly 18% of those sequences being non-productive.

The library relied on the immunoSEQ multiplex PCR assay. A mixture of 60 forward primers for TCR Vbeta segments and 13 reverse primers for TCR Jbeta segments was used in the multiplex PCR. The CDR3 region of rearranged TCR beta genes was amplified from genomic DNA by a multiplex PCR assay. The amplified TCR beta libraries were sequenced on the Illumina HiSeq System as 87-base-pair reads. In the original analysis: A later analysis counted 75 million to 100 million unique TCR beta chains across the 550 to 750 repertoires, and about 10 million of these chains were shared by at least two donors. A nearest-neighbor algorithm error-corrected the raw reads and collapsed the reads into unique sequences, merging closely related sequences to remove PCR and sequencing errors. CDR3 sequences were aligned to IMGT reference sequences to assign V, D and J gene segments. For a sequence to be retained, a match of at least six nucleotides was required to both a V gene segment and a J gene segment. A rearrangement counted as productive if the CDR3 had no stop codons and remained in frame with V and J, and every other rearrangement counted as non-productive. CDR3 was defined by IMGT convention, running from the second conserved V-encoded cysteine to the conserved J-encoded phenylalanine. The earlier analysis of about 530 of the donors excluded any sequence lacking an unambiguous match to a single V gene segment. In an earlier analysis of 587 of the donors, a V segment was called functional when productive rearrangements were above 56.7%, and segregating when the standard deviation between donors exceeded 5%. A statistical classification framework was built for diagnosing cytomegalovirus status from the catalog of TCR beta chain sequences. In a later analysis, TCR nucleotide sequences were compared against IMGT/GENE-DB human TR gene sequences so that V and J genes could be assigned. In a later analysis, CDR3 sequences and most-parsimonious VDJ recombination scenarios were assigned using the TCRdist pipeline. In a later analysis, each TCR beta chain was defined by its CDR3 amino acid sequence together with its V-gene family, and reads lacking a unique V-gene family were excluded. A later analysis removed nearly 600 highly shared, low-generation-probability nucleotide sequences to deal with suspected cross-contamination and a sequencing artifact. A later analysis calculated a clonal expansion index for each public chain from normalized within-repertoire ranks of inferred template counts. A later analysis computed generation probabilities with a VDJ recombination model fitted to out-of-frame rearrangements, and checked the results against IGoR. In a later analysis, hypergeometric tests were used to score TCR-TCR, TCR-HLA and TCR-CMV co-occurrence, with a repertoire-size bias correction applied to TCR pairs. In a later analysis, false discovery rates were estimated by permuting HLA or CMV assignments 20 times. In a later analysis, co-occurring TCRs were grouped using DBSCAN, with TCRdist sequence similarity added in when clustering inside HLA-allele-positive subsets. Repertoires with fewer than 30,000 or more than 120,000 public chains were left out of co-occurrence clustering, as were five repertoires with anomalous nucleotide sharing. This immuneACCESS table, as held by TCRdb, lists in-frame sequences with V and J called but not all clones. Of the missing ones, under half trace to an unresolved V gene in checked studies; the others have no known cause. D and trimming come from the DNA, and the V and J calls and clone size come from that table. The sample table records some 110,000 clones; 60% to 80% of these occur just once. Of the sample, more than 2% is held by the ten largest clones.

Beyond this particular receptor, the publication reports: CMV serostatus was the only immune exposure information available for the cohort. Sequencing depth was assumed to be roughly uniform across donors in the presence/absence analyses, though that assumption may not hold. Because some donors lacked HLA typing at each locus, the association tests relied only on the typed subset. An earlier analysis of approximately 530 of the donors showed that most TCR beta V segments appeared in productive rearrangements either about 87% or about 30% of the time, which broadly matched IMGT annotations. A total of 150 to 200 TCR beta chains were listed by the study as associated with cytomegalovirus. Specific HLA alleles were associated with 16,951 TCR beta sequences at a false discovery rate of 0.05 in a later analysis. A later analysis reported that several top co-occurrence clusters appeared linked to parvovirus B19, influenza, CMV and Epstein-Barr virus. A further reported finding was that TCR beta sequences accurately predicted the HLA-A and HLA-B alleles for most subjects in the first cohort. In both the original and validation cohorts, the classifier was reported to diagnose cytomegalovirus status with high specificity and sensitivity. In a later analysis, the rate of TCR association differed among HLA loci, with DRB1 alleles having the most associated TCRs and HLA-C alleles having the fewest. Some 15 rarely observed V segments, including chromosome 9 orphons, were excluded from the earlier analysis of a few hundred of the donors because counts were too low. Assigning TCR associations to individual alleles was difficult when HLA alleles, especially DR and DQ, strongly co-occurred. According to a later genetic analysis, donors in an Asian-associated ancestry cluster had fewer N-insertions in productive TCRs than the approximately 690-donor mean. A later genetic analysis associated a missense DCLRE1C variant with V-gene and J-gene trimming of TCR beta chains, and an independent cohort replicated the association. The cohort was sequenced for TCR beta chains only, and without alpha or paired-chain data the features that could be detected were limited. A later analysis found that HLA-associated TCR beta chains were more clonally expanded and had lower generation probabilities than equally common non-associated chains. The authors suggested that the approach could potentially be generalized to other disease states and immunological phenotypes. Across donors, most TCR sequences were observed very rarely, whereas some public TCRs were present in many individuals. A later analysis found that most CMV-associated TCR beta chains appeared HLA-restricted, with HLA associations seemingly driven largely by CMV exposure. In vitro tests confirmed that three of the cytomegalovirus-associated TCR beta chains recognize cytomegalovirus antigens. The 87-base-pair reads could not distinguish some IMGT-functional V segments, including TRBV6-2 and TRBV6-3, so those segments were excluded. The sequencing pipeline was judged likely to have produced a cluster of highly shared sequence variants as a technical artifact. Linkage disequilibrium might explain the correlated functional status among segregating V segments, but an unknown experimental factor could not be excluded.

Measured from the cysteine to the phenylalanine, the CDR3 is 15 residues long. Only the CDR3 DNA is retained, 45 bases long and in frame from the first base. CDR1 and CDR2, per the germline V gene (reference sequence), are SEHNR and FQNEAQ. The cohort consisted of 600 to 750 healthy bone marrow donors. At the time of sampling, every cohort member was nominally healthy, though immune exposures that went unrecorded were likely present. The donor was CMV seronegative and was included in the group of a few hundred seronegative cohort members. A peripheral blood sample was collected from each donor, and TCR beta sequencing was performed on peripheral blood mononuclear cells. The Qiagen DNeasy Blood Extraction Kit was used to extract genomic DNA from the blood cell samples.

The chain links TRBV7-9 with TRBJ2-5, with 10 middle bases fitting TRBD1. The sequenced sample consisted of PBMCs. The clonotype comes from a man in his forties or fifties in good health and CMV-seronegative. This receptor has the CDR3 CAGSLGDRGSETQYF. The nucleotide sequence reads as follows: TGTGCCGGCAGCTTAGGGGACAGGGGATCCGAGACCCAGTACTTC.